This TCR beta chain was identified in a study of blood T cell repertoires in COVID-19. About the study: Acute and convalescent COVID-19 specimens originated in the United States, Italy and Spain. Sources were T cells, B-cell-depleted T cells, or PBMCs; the material itself was cDNA or gDNA.

This CDR3 comprises 16 residues. The V gene end was trimmed by 5 bases and the J gene end by 5 bases; junction bases not matched to a gene: 13. The germline gives CDR1 LNHDA, CDR2 SQIVND (reference sequence). This clone was seen a handful of times. Original methodology: Reference gene primer amplification gave estimated nucleated cell counts. The data were produced by immunoSEQ multiplex PCR, yet TCRdb's version contains in-frame clones alone and is incomplete. For V, J and clone size, that table is used; D and trimming come from the DNA. The sample yields around 250,000 clones, about four fifths seen once.

The chain couples TRBV19 to TRBJ2-7; TRBD1 matches 9 bases. This receptor was obtained from a man aged 45 to 65 with active or convalescent COVID-19. The sample taken for sequencing was peripheral blood. This chain's CDR3 is CASSPRGQGNSHEQYF. As DNA, the CDR3 is TGTGCCAGTAGTCCGAGAGGACAGGGGAACAGCCACGAGCAGTACTTC. Drawing the rest from reference TRBV19 and TRBJ2-7, the complete variable domain is DGGITQSPKYLFRKEGQNVTLSCEQNLNHDAMYWYRQDPGQGLRLIYYSQIVNDFQKGDIAEGYSVSREKKESFPLTVTSAQKNPTAFYLCASSPRGQGNSHEQYFGPGTRLTVT.